This T cell receptor (beta chain) was sequenced for a study of monozygotic twins with inflammatory bowel disease. Every TCR library consumed about 3.5 ug of total RNA. Template-switch reactions added UMIs with a 6-nucleotide sample barcode. Researchers put TCRalpha and TCRbeta cDNA through two nested PCRs lasting approximately 16 and 10 cycles. After re-calling the 5' RACE reads, TCRdb lists one entry per CDR3 protein, DNA absent. Its table lists a few hundred thousand distinct CDR3 sequences. Findings and caveats of the study: Varying immunosuppressive regimens may have increased patient repertoire variability.

Details on this clonotype: Its specificity is not known.

Germline values: CDR1 MNHNS, CDR2 SASEGT. The CDR3 has 14 residues. The specimen was blood. The V call is TRBV6-1, the J call TRBJ2-4; the D call from TCRdb, TRBD1, cannot be confirmed without DNA. The TCR sequence derives from a human donor with ulcerative colitis or Crohn's disease, or a healthy co-twin of an affected twin (not recorded which). Here the CDR3 reads CASRSGGQGGIQYF.